This TCR beta chain was recovered during a study of human T cells and chemical hapten exposure. Looking at the study overall: Each patch test put 0.01% DPC on the upper back, and results were read at 6 days.

CDR3 length: 17 residues. Germline values: CDR1 LGHDT, CDR2 YNNKEL (reference sequence). Trimming took 0 bases from V and 4 from J, leaving 17 bases between them. With respect to this clonotype: Its target is not known.

Findings of the study overall: With patch test score, the counts of PT1 expanded TCRs showed a positive correlation.

Single cDNA molecules in the library carried unique molecular identifiers attached during preparation. The authors' processing: Sequenced samples showed a median of 95,638 TCRs each, with counts running from about 20,000 to 690,000. One entry per CDR3 protein, called by TCRdb with MiXCR from the RACE reads. The V and J calls were not made by the authors but by TCRdb's processing. The sample lists roughly 42,000 distinct CDR3 sequences, approximately 9.6% seen once, with 14% in the top ten. The time point is: patch test 2, 6 weeks after DPC sensitization. As to treatment: therapeutic diphenylcyclopropenone sensitization with weekly scalp DPC. Blood, whole and unfractionated, served as the source for total RNA extraction.

The clonotype was recovered from a woman in her 30s with alopecia areata. Some clones in this sample may be carry-over from other donors' samples. J is TRBJ2-3 and V is TRBV3-1, with a tentative D call TRBD2 (5 bases). The specimen was whole blood, collected in connection with sensitization to the hapten diphenylcyclopropenone (DPC). In nucleotides, the CDR3 is TGTGCCAGCAGCCAAGATCTTCGAGACTACTTGGCAGATACGCAGTATTTT. This sequence encodes CASSQDLRDYLADTQYF.